The rows below give T cell receptor beta chains drawn from one sample of a study of shared clonotypes between healthy human individuals. The method was immunoSEQ multiplex PCR; TCRdb's version includes in-frame clones alone and lacks a portion of them. The data contain some 2,400,000 clones, approximately 96% of them singletons. The sample was naive CD4+ T cells sorted from blood. These receptors originate from a man younger than 35 in good health. Each CDR3 is given with its conserved first and last residue. A D gene is named only where the DNA matches it firmly. Only some rows state a clone size, as once, few, many or a class for expanded clones.

>TRBV30|-|TRBJ1-1|TRBD1
TGTGCCTGGATTGGACAGGCGAACACTGAAGCTTTCTTT
CAWIGQANTEAFF
>TRBV6-1|few|TRBJ2-1|-
TGTGCCAGCAGTGAACAGGGGAATGAGCAGTTCTTC
CASSEQGNEQFF
>TRBV5-4|few|TRBJ2-7|TRBD1
TGTGCCAGCAGCCGACAGGGGATGTACGAGCAGTACTTC
CASSRQGMYEQYF
>TRBV11-3|-|TRBJ2-1|TRBD2
TGTGCCAGCAGCTTAGGTTCTAGCGGGGGTGAGCAGTTCTTC
CASSLGSSGGEQFF
>TRBV30|-|TRBJ2-2|-
TGTGCCTCCAAGGGTAGCGGATCACCCGGGGAGCTGTTTTTT
CASKGSGSPGELFF
>TRBV7-9|once|TRBJ2-5|-
TGTGCCAGCAGCTTATCGTGGGGGACGGAGACCCAGTACTTC
CASSLSWGTETQYF
>TRBV4-2|-|TRBJ2-1|TRBD2
TGTGCCAGCAGCCAAGGGGGACTATCGATAAAATCCAATGAGCAGTTCTTC
CASSQGGLSIKSNEQFF
>TRBV10-1|-|TRBJ1-1|-
TGCGCCAGCAGTGAAACAGGGAAGGGCTACACTGAAGCTTTCTTT
CASSETGKGYTEAFF
>TRBV18|-|TRBJ2-1|-
TGTGCCAGCTCACCGGGGATGAACAATGAGCAGTTCTTC
CASSPGMNNEQFF
>TRBV9|-|TRBJ2-5|TRBD2
TGTGCCAGCAGCGTAGGGGGACTAGTGAGGGAGACCCAGTACTTC
CASSVGGLVRETQYF
>TRBV7-9|-|TRBJ2-3|-
TGTGCCAGCAGCTCGGGGACGGTAGCAGCCGATACGCAGTATTTT
CASSSGTVAADTQYF
>TRBV27|-|TRBJ1-6|TRBD1
TGTGCCAGCAGTTTCGGACAGGGCAAGAATTCACCCCTCCACTTT
CASSFGQGKNSPLHF
>TRBV5-1|-|TRBJ1-4|-
TGCGCCAGCAGCCTAGCCGGGACCCCTAATGAAAAACTGTTTTTT
CASSLAGTPNEKLFF
>TRBV6-1|-|TRBJ2-7|TRBD1
TGTGCCAGCAGTCCACCGACAGGGCCCTACGAGCAGTACTTC
CASSPPTGPYEQYF
>TRBV6-1|-|TRBJ1-1|-
TGTGCCAGCAGTGAGGGAGGGGCCGGTAATACTGAAGCTTTCTTT
CASSEGGAGNTEAFF
>TRBV5-4|-|TRBJ2-1|-
TGTGCCAGCACTCCTGGCCATGCCCAAGCCGGGGAGCAGTTCTTC
CASTPGHAQAGEQFF
>TRBV4-1|-|TRBJ1-6|-
TGCGCCAGCAGCCAAGGGAGGGGAGTTGGCTCACCCCTCCACTTT
CASSQGRGVGSPLHF
>TRBV2|-|TRBJ2-2|-
TGTGCCAGCAGCCCAACGGTGAACACCGGGGAGCTGTTTTTT
CASSPTVNTGELFF
>TRBV30|-|TRBJ2-3|-
TGTGCCTGGAGTCACCGATCCACAGATACGCAGTATTTT
CAWSHRSTDTQYF
>TRBV27|few|TRBJ1-2|-
TGTGCCAGCAGTACACTGAGCGTGGGTCAAGGCTACACCTTC
CASSTLSVGQGYTF
>TRBV5-1|once|TRBJ1-1|TRBD1
TGCGCCAGCAGCAAGACAGGGGGCGTCGGAACTGAAGCTTTCTTT
CASSKTGGVGTEAFF
>TRBV10-1|-|TRBJ2-7|-
TGCGCCAGCAGTGGGGGACAAAAAGTTGACGAGCAGTACTTC
CASSGGQKVDEQYF
>TRBV19|-|TRBJ1-5|TRBD1
TGTGCCAGTAGTATCAGGCAGGGGGCAGAGAGGCCCCAGCATTTT
CASSIRQGAERPQHF
>TRBV30|-|TRBJ1-6|TRBD1
TGTGCCGGGGGGGGACAGCATAATTCACCCCTCCACTTT
CAGGGQHNSPLHF
>TRBV9|-|TRBJ2-1|-
TGTGCCAGCAGCGTAAATGGTCTCAATGAGCAGTTCTTC
CASSVNGLNEQFF
>TRBV9|-|TRBJ1-6|-
TGTGCCAGCAGCGCACCGGGTCCCTCACCCCTCCACTTT
CASSAPGPSPLHF
>TRBV5-1|-|TRBJ2-1|TRBD1
TGCGCCAGCAGCCCGGGACAGGGAGATTACAATGAGCAGTTCTTC
CASSPGQGDYNEQFF
>TRBV5-3|-|TRBJ1-1|-
TGTGCCAGAAGCTTGCGAAAGCGGGGAGAAAACACTGAAGCTTTCTTT
CARSLRKRGENTEAFF
>TRBV10-3|-|TRBJ2-1|TRBD1
TGTGCCATCAGTGAGTTCGGGACAGGGGTTGGGAATGAGCAGTTCTTC
CAISEFGTGVGNEQFF
>TRBV18|-|TRBJ1-1|-
TGTGCCAGCTCACCCCAGGAAGGGAGGAACACTGAAGCTTTCTTT
CASSPQEGRNTEAFF
>TRBV12-5|once|TRBJ2-3|-
TGTGCTAGTGCGGTGGGGGTGGCCACAGATACGCAGTATTTT
CASAVGVATDTQYF
>TRBV11-2|once|TRBJ2-7|-
TGTGCCAGCAGCGAAACAGGGTTAGGGGGCTACGAGCAGTACTTC
CASSETGLGGYEQYF
>TRBV7-9|-|TRBJ2-3|TRBD2
TGTGCCAGCAGCTTAGCCCTAGCGGGAGCAGATACGCAGTATTTT
CASSLALAGADTQYF
>TRBV27|-|TRBJ2-4|TRBD1
TGTGCCAGCAGTCTGGACAGGGCCAAAAACATTCAGTACTTC
CASSLDRAKNIQYF
>TRBV9|-|TRBJ1-2|-
TGTGCCAGCAGTTTCTGGACCCAAACAGGAACTAACTATGGCTACACCTTC
CASSFWTQTGTNYGYTF
>TRBV7-2|-|TRBJ2-5|TRBD2
TGTGCCAGCAGCTTTGAGCGGGGGGAGACCCAGTACTTC
CASSFERGETQYF
>TRBV7-2|once|TRBJ1-5|-
TGTGCCAGCAGCTTGGTGTACGTTAGCAATCAGCCCCAGCATTTT
CASSLVYVSNQPQHF
>TRBV5-1|-|TRBJ2-5|-
TGCGCCAGCAGCTTGGCCCCCTCCGGACACGGTGAAGAGACCCAGTACTTC
CASSLAPSGHGEETQYF